The 5 T cell receptor beta chains listed next were all sequenced from one sample in a study of metastatic and nonmetastatic thyroid tumors. TCRdb redid the clone calls on the PCR reads using MiXCR. The data contain about 13,000 clones, under 30% of them singletons. Until they underwent thyroid surgery, no patient had received any treatment. Input material: blood. The receptors shown here come from a male donor with papillary thyroid cancer or a benign thyroid nodule (not recorded which). Some clones in this sample may be carry-over from other donors' samples.

This clone was seen repeatedly, ten times or more. J is TRBJ1-5 and V is TRBV6-1; tentatively, D is TRBD1 (6 bases). V lost 6 bases and J lost 5, with 14 bases in between. The V gene's germline CDR1 is MNHNS and CDR2 SASEGT. The CDR3 has 14 residues. CDR3 loop: CASSRGQGHQPQHF. The CDR3 DNA sequence: TGTGCCAGCAGCCGAGGGCAGGGGCATCAGCCCCAGCATTTT.

This chain joins TRBV25-1 and TRBJ2-2; weak D call: TRBD1 (6 bases). This CDR3 spans 15 amino acids. Germline CDR1 and CDR2: MGHDK and SYGVNS. V shed 1 base and J shed 0 bases, with 6 bases lying between them. CDR3 DNA: TGTGCCAGCAGTGAATGGACAGCGAACACCGGGGAGCTGTTTTTT. Translating gives CASSEWTANTGELFF.

This clone has a handful of counts. This rearrangement joins TRBV6-5 to TRBJ1-6; a possible D gene is TRBD1 (6 bases). Trimming removed 5 bases from V and 3 bases from J, with 11 bases in between. CDR3 size: 15 residues. Germline V CDR1 and CDR2: MNHEY, SVGAGI. As DNA, the CDR3 is TGTGCCAGCAGTACCCGACAGGTCTATAATTCACCCCTCCACTTT. It codes for CASSTRQVYNSPLHF.

Relative to its sample, this clone is medium-sized. The chain couples TRBV5-1 to TRBJ1-2, with D possibly being TRBD1 (6 bases). This CDR3 is built from 16 residues. V was clipped by 3 bases and J by 7 bases, with 22 bases between them. The V gene's germline CDR1 is SGHRS and CDR2 YFSETQ. The DNA for the CDR3 is TGCGCCAGCAGCTATCCGGGACACGAAAGAACAGGTGGCTACACCTTC. Translating it yields CASSYPGHERTGGYTF.

This clone was observed a few times. The V and J genes are TRBV28 and TRBJ2-7, with 7 bases fitting TRBD1. CDR1 and CDR2 from the germline V gene are MDHEN and SYDVKM. The V segment lost 5 bases and the J segment 4 bases; nucleotides outside the gene matches: 11. The CDR3 is 15 amino acids. The chain's CDR3 is CASSRTRQGSYEQYF. For the CDR3, the DNA is TGTGCCAGCAGTCGGACAAGACAGGGTTCGTACGAGCAGTACTTC.